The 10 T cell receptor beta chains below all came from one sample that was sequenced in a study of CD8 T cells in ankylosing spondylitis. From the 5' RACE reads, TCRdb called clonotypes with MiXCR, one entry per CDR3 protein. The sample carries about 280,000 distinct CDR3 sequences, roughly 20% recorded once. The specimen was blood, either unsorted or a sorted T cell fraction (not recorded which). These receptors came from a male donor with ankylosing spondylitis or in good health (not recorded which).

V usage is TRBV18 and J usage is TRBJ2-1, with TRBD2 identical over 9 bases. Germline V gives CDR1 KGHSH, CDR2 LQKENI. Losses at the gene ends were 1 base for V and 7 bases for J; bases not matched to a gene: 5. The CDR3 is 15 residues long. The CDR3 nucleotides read TGTGCCAGCTCACCACTAGCGGGAGAGGGAAATGAGCAGTTCTTC. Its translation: CASSPLAGEGNEQFF.

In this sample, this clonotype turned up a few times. CDR3 DNA: TGTGCCAGCAGCTCAGGGCTCCGCGAGCAGTTCTTC. It yields the protein CASSSGLREQFF. This rearrangement joins TRBV7-9 to TRBJ2-1; maybe TRBD1 (5 bases). Germline V CDR1 and CDR2: SEHNR, FQNEAQ (reference sequence). The CDR3 length is 12 residues. Trimming cost V 4 bases and J 10 bases, with 11 bases left between them.

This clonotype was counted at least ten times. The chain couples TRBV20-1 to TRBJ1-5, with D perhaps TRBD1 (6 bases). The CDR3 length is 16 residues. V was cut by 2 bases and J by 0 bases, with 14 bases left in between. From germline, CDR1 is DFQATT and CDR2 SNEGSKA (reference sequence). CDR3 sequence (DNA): TGCAGTGCTAGATCCCCCGGGACAAATAGCAATCAGCCCCAGCATTTT. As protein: CSARSPGTNSNQPQHF.

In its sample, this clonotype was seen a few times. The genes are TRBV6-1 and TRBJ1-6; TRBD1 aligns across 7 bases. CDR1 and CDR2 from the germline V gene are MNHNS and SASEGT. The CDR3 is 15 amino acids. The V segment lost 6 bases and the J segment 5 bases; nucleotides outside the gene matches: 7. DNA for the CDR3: TGTGCCAGCAGCGTAACCGGGACAGATAATTCACCCCTCCACTTT. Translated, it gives CASSVTGTDNSPLHF.

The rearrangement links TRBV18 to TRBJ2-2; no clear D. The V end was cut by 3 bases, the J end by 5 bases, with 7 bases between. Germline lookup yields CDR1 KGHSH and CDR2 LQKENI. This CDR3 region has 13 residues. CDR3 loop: CASSPSPTGELFF. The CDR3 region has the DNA TGTGCCAGCTCACCTTCACCTACCGGGGAGCTGTTTTTT.

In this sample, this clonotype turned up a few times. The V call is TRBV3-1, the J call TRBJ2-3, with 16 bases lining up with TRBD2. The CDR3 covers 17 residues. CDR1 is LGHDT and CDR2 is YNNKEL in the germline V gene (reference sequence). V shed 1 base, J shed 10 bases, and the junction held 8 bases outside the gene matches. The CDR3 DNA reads TGTGCCAGCAGCCAAGCTACGCCGGGACTAGCGGGGGGGCCGCAGTATTTT. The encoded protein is CASSQATPGLAGGPQYF.

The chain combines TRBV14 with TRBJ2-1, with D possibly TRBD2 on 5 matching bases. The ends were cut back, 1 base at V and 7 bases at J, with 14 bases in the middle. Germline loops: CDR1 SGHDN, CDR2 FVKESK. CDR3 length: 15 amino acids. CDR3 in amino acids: CASSQVRGRENEQFF. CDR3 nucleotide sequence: TGTGCCAGCAGCCAAGTACGTGGGAGAGAGAATGAGCAGTTCTTC.

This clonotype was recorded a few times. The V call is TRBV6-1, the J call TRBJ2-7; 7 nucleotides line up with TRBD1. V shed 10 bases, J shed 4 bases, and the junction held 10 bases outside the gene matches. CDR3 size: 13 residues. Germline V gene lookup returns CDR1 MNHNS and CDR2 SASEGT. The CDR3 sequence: CATRQGPSYEQYV. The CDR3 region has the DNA TGTGCCACCAGACAGGGTCCCTCTTACGAGCAGTACGTC.

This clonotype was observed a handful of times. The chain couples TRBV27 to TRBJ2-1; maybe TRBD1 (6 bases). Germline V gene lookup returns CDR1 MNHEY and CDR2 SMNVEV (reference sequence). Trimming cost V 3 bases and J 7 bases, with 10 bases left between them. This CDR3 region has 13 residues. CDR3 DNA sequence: TGTGCCAGCAGTTTTGCAGGGGAAAATGAGCAGTTCTTC. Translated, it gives CASSFAGENEQFF.

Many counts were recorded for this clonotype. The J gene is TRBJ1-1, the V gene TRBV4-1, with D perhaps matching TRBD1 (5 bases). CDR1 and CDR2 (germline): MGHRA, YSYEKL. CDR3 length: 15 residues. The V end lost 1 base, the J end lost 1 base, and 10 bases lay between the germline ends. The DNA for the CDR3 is TGCGCCAGCAGCCAAGGGTTCACAGGGAACACTGAAGCTTTCTTT. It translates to CASSQGFTGNTEAFF.